Listed below are T cell receptor beta chains from one sample, sequenced in a study of cytomegalovirus exposure and HLA in healthy donors. Sequencing used immunoSEQ multiplex PCR; TCRdb keeps in-frame clones, though not all of them. Altogether about 56,000 clones are present, around 94% being singletons, with the ten largest covering about 1%. The sequenced sample was PBMCs. Receptors were obtained from a man aged 18 to 29 in good health and CMV-seronegative. The CDR3 runs from the conserved cysteine through the conserved F or W. A D gene is named only where the DNA matches it firmly. The listing skips clone size in some rows; elsewhere it reads once, few, many or a size class.

D	J	size	V	CDR3	DNA
.	TRBJ2-2	.	TRBV11-2	CASSFSVAVPGELFF	TGTGCCAGCAGCTTTTCGGTAGCCGTCCCCGGGGAGCTGTTTTTT
.	TRBJ2-3	.	TRBV27	CASSFAGSTDTQYF	TGTGCCAGCAGTTTTGCGGGTAGCACAGATACGCAGTATTTT
TRBD2	TRBJ2-7	few	TRBV5-4	CASSPPGTSAYEQYF	TGTGCCAGCAGCCCACCCGGGACTAGCGCGTACGAGCAGTACTTC
.	TRBJ1-4	.	TRBV11-2	CASQSGKAINEKLFF	TGTGCCAGTCAGTCGGGAAAGGCCATAAATGAAAAACTGTTTTTT
TRBD2	TRBJ2-7	.	TRBV19	CASGLAAEYEQYF	TGTGCCAGCGGACTAGCGGCGGAATACGAGCAGTACTTC
TRBD1	TRBJ1-4	once	TRBV5-6	CASSAGTGYEKLFF	TGTGCCAGCAGCGCCGGGACAGGTTATGAAAAACTGTTTTTT
.	TRBJ1-2	.	TRBV28	CASRLTGVYGYTF	TGTGCCAGCAGGCTGACAGGTGTCTATGGCTACACCTTC
.	TRBJ2-1	.	TRBV2	CASSLAESSYNEQFF	TGTGCCAGCAGCTTAGCGGAAAGCTCCTACAATGAGCAGTTCTTC
TRBD2	TRBJ2-1	once	TRBV11-3	CASSSGTSGSYEQFF	TGTGCCAGCAGCTCCGGGACTAGCGGGAGTTATGAGCAGTTCTTC
.	TRBJ2-5	.	TRBV9	CASSVSDRRQETQYF	TGTGCCAGCAGCGTAAGCGACAGAAGACAAGAGACCCAGTACTTC
TRBD2	TRBJ2-7	.	TRBV29-1	CSAGGDGPWYEQYF	TGCAGCGCCGGGGGGGACGGACCTTGGTACGAGCAGTACTTC
TRBD1	TRBJ2-3	.	TRBV7-2	CASSLRQGTPTDTQYF	TGTGCCAGCAGCTTACGACAGGGGACCCCTACAGATACGCAGTATTTT
.	TRBJ2-7	.	TRBV18	CASFSTDKTYEQYF	TGTGCCAGCTTCTCGACAGATAAGACCTACGAGCAGTACTTC
TRBD2	TRBJ2-3	once	TRBV7-2	CASSENSGSRTDTQYF	TGTGCCAGCAGCGAGAATAGCGGGAGCCGCACAGATACGCAGTATTTT
.	TRBJ2-4	.	TRBV28	CASALFLTRWIQYF	TGTGCCAGCGCCCTCTTCCTGACTAGATGGATTCAGTACTTC
.	TRBJ1-2	.	TRBV27	CASSREEGSRGYTF	TGTGCCAGCAGCCGGGAGGAGGGTTCGCGGGGCTACACCTTC
.	TRBJ2-1	.	TRBV28	CASSQADLYNEQFF	TGTGCCAGCAGTCAAGCGGACTTATACAATGAGCAGTTCTTC
.	TRBJ1-1	few	TRBV10-3	CAISESKTWAGDTEAFF	TGTGCCATCAGTGAGTCGAAAACGTGGGCGGGAGACACTGAAGCTTTCTTT
.	TRBJ2-1	.	TRBV5-1	CASRKMGLEYNEQFF	TGCGCCAGCAGGAAGATGGGACTCGAATACAATGAGCAGTTCTTC
TRBD1	TRBJ1-1	.	TRBV4-1	CASSLRQGDEAFF	TGCGCCAGCAGCCTTCGACAGGGCGATGAAGCTTTCTTT